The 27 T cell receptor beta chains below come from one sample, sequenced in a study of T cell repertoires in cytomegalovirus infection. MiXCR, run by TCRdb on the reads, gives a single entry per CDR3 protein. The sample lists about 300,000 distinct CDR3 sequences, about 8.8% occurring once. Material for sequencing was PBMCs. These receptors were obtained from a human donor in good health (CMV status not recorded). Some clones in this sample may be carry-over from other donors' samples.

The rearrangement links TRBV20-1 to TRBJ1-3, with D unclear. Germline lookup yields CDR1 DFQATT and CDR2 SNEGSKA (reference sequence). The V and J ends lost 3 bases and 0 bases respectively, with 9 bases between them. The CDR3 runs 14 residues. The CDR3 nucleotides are TGCAGTGCTAGCGGCGGGTACTCTGGAAACACCATATATTTT. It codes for CSASGGYSGNTIYF.

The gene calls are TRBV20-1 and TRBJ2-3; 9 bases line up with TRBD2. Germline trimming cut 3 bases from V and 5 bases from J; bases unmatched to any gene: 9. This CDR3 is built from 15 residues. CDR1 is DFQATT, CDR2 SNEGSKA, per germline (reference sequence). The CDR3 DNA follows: TGCAGTGCTAGGCGGGGGGGCCGAACTATAGATACGCAGTATTTT. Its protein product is CSARRGGRTIDTQYF.

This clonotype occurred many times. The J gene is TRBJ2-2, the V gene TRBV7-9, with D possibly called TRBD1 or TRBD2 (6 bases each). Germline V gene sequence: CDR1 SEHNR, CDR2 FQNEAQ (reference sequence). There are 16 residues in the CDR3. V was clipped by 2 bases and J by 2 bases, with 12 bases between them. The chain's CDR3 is CASSLTAGTNTGELFF. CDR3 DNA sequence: TGTGCCAGCAGCTTAACCGCGGGGACAAACACCGGGGAGCTGTTTTTT.

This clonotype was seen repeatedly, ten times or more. The CDR3: CASSYGDRGDYGYTF. In DNA, the CDR3 is TGTGCCAGCAGCTATGGGGACAGGGGGGACTATGGCTACACCTTC. The rearrangement joins TRBV7-2 to TRBJ1-2; TRBD1 agrees at 11 bases. J was trimmed by 3 bases and V by 4 bases; bases with no gene match: 4. The germline gives CDR1 SGHTA, CDR2 FQGNSA. The CDR3 spans 15 residues.

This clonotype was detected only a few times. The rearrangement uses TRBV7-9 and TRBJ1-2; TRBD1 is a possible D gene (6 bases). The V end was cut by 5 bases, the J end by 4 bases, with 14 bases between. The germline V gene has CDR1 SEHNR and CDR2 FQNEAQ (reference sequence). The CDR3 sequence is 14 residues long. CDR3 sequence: CASSVGGGFYGYTF. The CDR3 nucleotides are TGTGCCAGCAGCGTTGGGGGGGGCTTCTATGGCTACACCTTC.

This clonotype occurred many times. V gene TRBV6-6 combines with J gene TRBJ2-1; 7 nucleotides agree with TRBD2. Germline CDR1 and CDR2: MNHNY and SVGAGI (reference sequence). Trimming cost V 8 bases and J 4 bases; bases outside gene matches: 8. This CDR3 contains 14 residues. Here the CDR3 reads CASGLLARYNEQFF. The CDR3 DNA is TGTGCCAGCGGTTTACTAGCGAGGTACAATGAGCAGTTCTTC.

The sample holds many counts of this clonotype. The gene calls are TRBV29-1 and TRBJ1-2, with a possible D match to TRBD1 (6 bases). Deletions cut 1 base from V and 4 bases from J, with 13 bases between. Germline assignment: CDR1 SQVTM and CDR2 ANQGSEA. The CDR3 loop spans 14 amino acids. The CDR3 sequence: CSVEGRGSGYGYTF. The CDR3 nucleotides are TGCAGCGTTGAAGGCAGGGGCTCTGGCTATGGCTACACCTTC.

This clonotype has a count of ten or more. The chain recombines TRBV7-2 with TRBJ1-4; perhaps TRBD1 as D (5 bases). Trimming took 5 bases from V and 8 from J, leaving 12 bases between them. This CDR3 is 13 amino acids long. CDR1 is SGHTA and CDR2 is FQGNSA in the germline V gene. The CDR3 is CASSLQVREKLFF. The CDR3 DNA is TGTGCCAGCAGCCTACAGGTTCGGGAAAAACTGTTTTTT.

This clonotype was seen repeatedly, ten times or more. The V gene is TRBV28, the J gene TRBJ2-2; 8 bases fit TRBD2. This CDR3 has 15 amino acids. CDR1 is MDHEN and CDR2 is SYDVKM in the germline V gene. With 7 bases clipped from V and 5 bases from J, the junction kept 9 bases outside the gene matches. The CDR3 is CASNIGGALTGELFF. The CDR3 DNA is TGTGCCAGCAACATCGGGGGGGCGTTAACCGGGGAGCTGTTTTTT.

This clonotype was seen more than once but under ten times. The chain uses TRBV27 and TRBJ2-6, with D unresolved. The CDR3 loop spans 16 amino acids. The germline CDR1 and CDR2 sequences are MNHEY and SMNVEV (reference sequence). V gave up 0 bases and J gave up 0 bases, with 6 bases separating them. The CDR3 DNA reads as TGTGCCAGCAGTTTATCTAGAAGCTCTGGGGCCAACGTCCTGACTTTC. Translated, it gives CASSLSRSSGANVLTF.

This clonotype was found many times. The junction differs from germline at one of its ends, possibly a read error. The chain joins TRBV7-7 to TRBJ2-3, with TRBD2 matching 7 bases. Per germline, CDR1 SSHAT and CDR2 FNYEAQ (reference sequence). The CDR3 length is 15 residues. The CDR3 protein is CASSRTRDNLDTQYF. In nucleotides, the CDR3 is TGTGCTAGCAGCAGGACTAGGGATAATTTAGATACGCAGTATTTT.

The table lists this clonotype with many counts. DNA for the CDR3: TGTGCCAGCAGTGAAGGAGGAAGGAGCATGGAGACCCAGTACTTC. Its translation is CASSEGGRSMETQYF. This chain joins TRBV2 and TRBJ2-5, with D unclear. The CDR3 is 15 amino acids. Germline CDR1 is SNHLY and CDR2 is FYNNEI. Trimming stripped 1 base from V and 5 bases from J, with 14 bases between.

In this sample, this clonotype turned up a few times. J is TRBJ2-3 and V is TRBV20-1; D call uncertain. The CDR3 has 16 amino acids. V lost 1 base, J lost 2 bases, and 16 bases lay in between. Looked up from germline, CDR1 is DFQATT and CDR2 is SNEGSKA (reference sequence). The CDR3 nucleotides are TGCAGTGCTAGAGGGTGGACCGACGCTACCACAGATACGCAGTATTTT. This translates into CSARGWTDATTDTQYF.

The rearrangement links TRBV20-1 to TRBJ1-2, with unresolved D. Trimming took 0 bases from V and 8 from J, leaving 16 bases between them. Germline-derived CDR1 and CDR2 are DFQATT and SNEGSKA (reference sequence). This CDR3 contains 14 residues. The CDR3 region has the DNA TGCAGTGCTAGAGATGTCGGGGTGCAGAGCGGCTACACCTTC. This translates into CSARDVGVQSGYTF.

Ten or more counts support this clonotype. CDR3 in amino acids: CASSSSGGRGETQYF. The CDR3 coding sequence is TGTGCCAGCAGCTCGAGCGGGGGCCGGGGGGAGACCCAGTACTTC. The chain is built from TRBV12-3 or TRBV12-4 and TRBJ2-5; 8 positions agree with TRBD2. The CDR3 loop spans 15 amino acids. J was trimmed by 5 bases and V by 6 bases; bases with no gene match: 11.

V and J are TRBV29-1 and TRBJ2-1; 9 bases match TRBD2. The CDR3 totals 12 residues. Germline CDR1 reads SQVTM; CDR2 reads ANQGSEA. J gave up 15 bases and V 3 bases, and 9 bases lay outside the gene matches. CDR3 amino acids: CSVDGLAGRLFF. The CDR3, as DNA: TGCAGCGTTGACGGCCTAGCGGGGCGTTTGTTCTTC.

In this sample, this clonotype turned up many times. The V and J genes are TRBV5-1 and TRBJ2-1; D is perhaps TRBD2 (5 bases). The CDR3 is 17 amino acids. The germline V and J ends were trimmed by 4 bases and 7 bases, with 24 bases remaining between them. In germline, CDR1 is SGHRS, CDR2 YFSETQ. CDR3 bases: TGCGCCAGCAGCCCCTTGTCGGCTGAGGGAAACTTAAATGAGCAGTTCTTC. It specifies CASSPLSAEGNLNEQFF.

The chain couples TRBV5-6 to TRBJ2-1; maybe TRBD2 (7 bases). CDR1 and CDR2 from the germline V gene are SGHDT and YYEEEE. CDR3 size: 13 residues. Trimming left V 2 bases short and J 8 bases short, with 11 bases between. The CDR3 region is CASSFWGGHEQFF. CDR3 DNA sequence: TGTGCCAGCAGCTTCTGGGGGGGCCATGAGCAGTTCTTC.

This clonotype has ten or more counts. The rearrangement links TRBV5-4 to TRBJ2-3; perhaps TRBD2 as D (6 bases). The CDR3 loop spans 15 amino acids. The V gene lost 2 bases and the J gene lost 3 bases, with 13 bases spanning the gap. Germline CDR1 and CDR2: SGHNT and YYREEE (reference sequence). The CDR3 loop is CASSFSGGGTDTQYF. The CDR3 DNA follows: TGTGCCAGCAGCTTTAGCGGAGGTGGGACAGATACGCAGTATTTT.

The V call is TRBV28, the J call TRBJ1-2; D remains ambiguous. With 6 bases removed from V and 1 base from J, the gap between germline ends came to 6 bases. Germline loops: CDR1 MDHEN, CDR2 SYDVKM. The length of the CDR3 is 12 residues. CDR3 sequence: CASRRSNYGYTF. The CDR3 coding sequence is TGTGCCAGCAGGCGAAGTAACTATGGCTACACCTTC.

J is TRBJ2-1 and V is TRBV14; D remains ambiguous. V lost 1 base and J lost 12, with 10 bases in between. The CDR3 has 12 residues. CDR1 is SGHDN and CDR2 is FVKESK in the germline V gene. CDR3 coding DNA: TGTGCCAGCAGCCAAGTCGGCCCGTGGCAGTTCTTC. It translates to CASSQVGPWQFF.

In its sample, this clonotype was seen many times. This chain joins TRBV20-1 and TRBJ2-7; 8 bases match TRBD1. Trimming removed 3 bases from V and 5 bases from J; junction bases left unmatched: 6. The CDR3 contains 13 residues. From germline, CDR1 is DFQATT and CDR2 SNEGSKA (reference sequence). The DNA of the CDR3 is TGCAGTGCTAGCCGGACAGGGCTCAACGAGCAGTACGTC. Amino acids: CSASRTGLNEQYV.

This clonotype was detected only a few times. CDR3 amino acids: CASSQGVWGEKLFF. CDR3 DNA: TGCGCCAGCAGCCAAGGAGTTTGGGGGGAAAAACTGTTTTTT. The V call is TRBV4-3, the J call TRBJ1-4; D might be TRBD1 (5 bases). The V gene lost 1 base and the J gene lost 8 bases, with 11 bases spanning the gap. Per germline, CDR1 LGHNA and CDR2 YSLEER. The CDR3 has 14 amino acids.

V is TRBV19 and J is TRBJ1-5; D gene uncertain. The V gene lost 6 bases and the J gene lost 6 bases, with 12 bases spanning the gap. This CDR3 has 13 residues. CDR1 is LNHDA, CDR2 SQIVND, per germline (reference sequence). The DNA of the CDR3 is TGTGCCAGTAGCTACGGAGGGAGTCAGCCCCAGCATTTT. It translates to CASSYGGSQPQHF.

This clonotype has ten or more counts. The CDR3 region has the DNA TGTGCCAGCAGCTACCTAGCGACTAGCACAGATACGCAGTATTTT. As protein: CASSYLATSTDTQYF. The chain combines TRBV7-6 with TRBJ2-3; D might be TRBD2 (6 bases). There are 15 residues in the CDR3. From germline, CDR1 is SGHVS and CDR2 FNYEAQ. V was trimmed by 4 bases and J by 0 bases, leaving 11 bases between them. Combining the CDR3 with reference TRBV7-6 and TRBJ2-3 gives the whole variable domain GAGVSQSPRYKVTKRGQDVALRCDPISGHVSLYWYRQALGQGPEFLTYFNYEAQQDKSGLPNDRFSAERPEGSISTLTIQRTEQRDSAMYRCASSYLATSTDTQYFGPGTRLTVL.

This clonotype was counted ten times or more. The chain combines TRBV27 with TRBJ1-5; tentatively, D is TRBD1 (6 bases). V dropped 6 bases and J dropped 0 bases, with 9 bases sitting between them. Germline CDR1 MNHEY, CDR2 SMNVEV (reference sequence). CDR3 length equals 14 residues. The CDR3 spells CASSSQGSNQPQHF. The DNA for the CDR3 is TGTGCCAGCAGCTCACAGGGTAGCAATCAGCCCCAGCATTTT.

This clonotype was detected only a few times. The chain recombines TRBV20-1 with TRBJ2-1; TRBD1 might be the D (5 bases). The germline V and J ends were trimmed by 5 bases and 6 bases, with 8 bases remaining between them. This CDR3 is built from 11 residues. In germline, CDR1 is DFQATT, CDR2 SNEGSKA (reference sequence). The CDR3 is CSAFQGNEQFF. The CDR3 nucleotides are TGCAGTGCTTTCCAGGGCAATGAGCAGTTCTTC.